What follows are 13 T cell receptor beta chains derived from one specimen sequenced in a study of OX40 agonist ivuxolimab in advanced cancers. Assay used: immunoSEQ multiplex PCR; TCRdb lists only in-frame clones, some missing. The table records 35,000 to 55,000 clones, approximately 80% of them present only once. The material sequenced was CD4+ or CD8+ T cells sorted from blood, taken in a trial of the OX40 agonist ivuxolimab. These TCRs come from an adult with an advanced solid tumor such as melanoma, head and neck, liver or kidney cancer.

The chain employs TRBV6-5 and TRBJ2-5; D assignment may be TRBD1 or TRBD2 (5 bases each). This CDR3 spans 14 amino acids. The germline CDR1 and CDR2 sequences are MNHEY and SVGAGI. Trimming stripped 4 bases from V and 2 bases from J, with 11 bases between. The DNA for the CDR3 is TGTGCCAGCAGTTTCGCGAGGGGTCAAGAGACCCAGTACTTC. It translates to CASSFARGQETQYF.

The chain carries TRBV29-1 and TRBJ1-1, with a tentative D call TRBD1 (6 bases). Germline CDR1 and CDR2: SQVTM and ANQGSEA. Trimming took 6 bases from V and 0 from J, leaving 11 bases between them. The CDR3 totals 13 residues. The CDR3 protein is CSVTGQLNTEAFF. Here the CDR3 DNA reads TGCAGCGTGACCGGACAGTTGAACACTGAAGCTTTCTTT.

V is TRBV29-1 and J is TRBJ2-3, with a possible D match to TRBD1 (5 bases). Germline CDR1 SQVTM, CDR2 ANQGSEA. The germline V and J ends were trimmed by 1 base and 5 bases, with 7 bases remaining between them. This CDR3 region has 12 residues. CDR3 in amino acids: CSVEGGQDTQYF. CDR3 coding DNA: TGCAGCGTTGAAGGGGGCCAAGATACGCAGTATTTT.

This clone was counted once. The CDR3 coding sequence is TGCGCCAGCAGCTCAGCTATCGAAGGAAACACCATATATTTT. Translation gives CASSSAIEGNTIYF. J is TRBJ1-3 and V is TRBV5-1; D gene uncertain. CDR3 length equals 14 residues. Per the germline V gene, CDR1 is SGHRS and CDR2 is YFSETQ. Trimming took 3 bases from V and 4 from J, leaving 11 bases between them.

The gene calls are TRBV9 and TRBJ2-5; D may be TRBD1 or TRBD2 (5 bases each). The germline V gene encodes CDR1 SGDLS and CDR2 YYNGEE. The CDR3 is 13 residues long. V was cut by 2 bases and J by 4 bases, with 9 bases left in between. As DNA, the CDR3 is TGTGCCAGCAGCGTCGACAGCGGAGAGACCCAGTACTTC. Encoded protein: CASSVDSGETQYF.

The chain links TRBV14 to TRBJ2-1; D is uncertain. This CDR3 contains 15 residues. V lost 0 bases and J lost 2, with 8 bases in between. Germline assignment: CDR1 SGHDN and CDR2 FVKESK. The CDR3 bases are TGTGCCAGCAGCCAAGAGACGGCACCCTACAATGAGCAGTTCTTC. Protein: CASSQETAPYNEQFF.

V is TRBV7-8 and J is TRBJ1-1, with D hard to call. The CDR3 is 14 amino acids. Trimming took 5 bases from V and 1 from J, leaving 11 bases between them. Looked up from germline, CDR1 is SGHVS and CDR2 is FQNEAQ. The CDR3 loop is CASSQRRENTEAFF. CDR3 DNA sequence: TGTGCCAGCAGCCAAAGGAGGGAGAACACTGAAGCTTTCTTT.

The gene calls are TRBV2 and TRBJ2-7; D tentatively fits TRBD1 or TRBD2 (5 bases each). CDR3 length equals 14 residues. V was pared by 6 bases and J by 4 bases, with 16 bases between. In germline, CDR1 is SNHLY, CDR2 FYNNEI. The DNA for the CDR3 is TGTGCCAGCAGCTGGGACCGCAATAGGTACGAGCAGTACTTC. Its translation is CASSWDRNRYEQYF.

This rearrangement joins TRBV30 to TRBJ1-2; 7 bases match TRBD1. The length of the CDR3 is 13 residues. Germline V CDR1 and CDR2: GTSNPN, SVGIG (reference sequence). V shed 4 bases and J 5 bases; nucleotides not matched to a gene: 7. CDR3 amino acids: CAWKGDSLYGYTF. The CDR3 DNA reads TGTGCCTGGAAGGGGGACAGTTTATATGGCTACACCTTC. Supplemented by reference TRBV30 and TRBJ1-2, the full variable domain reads SQTIHQWPATLVQPVGSPLSLECTVEGTSNPNLYWYRQAAGRGLQLLFYSVGIGQISSEVPQNLSASRPQDRQFILSSKKLLLSDSGFYLCAWKGDSLYGYTFGSGTRLTVV.

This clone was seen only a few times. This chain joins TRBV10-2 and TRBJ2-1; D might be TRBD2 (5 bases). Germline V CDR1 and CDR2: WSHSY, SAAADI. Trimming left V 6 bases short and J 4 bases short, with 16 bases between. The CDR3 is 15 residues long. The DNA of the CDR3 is TGCGCCAGCAGCCCTCTTCAAGCGGAGTACAATGAGCAGTTCTTC. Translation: CASSPLQAEYNEQFF.

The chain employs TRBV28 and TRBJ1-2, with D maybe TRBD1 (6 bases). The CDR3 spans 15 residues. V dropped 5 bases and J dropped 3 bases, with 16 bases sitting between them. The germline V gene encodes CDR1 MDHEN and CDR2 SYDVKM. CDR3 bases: TGTGCCAGCAGTCCGACCCCGGGACACCACTATGGCTACACCTTC. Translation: CASSPTPGHHYGYTF.

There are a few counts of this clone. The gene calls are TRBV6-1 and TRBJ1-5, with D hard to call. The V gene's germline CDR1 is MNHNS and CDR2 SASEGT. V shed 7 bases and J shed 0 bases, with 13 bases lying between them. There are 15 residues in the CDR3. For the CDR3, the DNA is TGTGCCAGCACCCCTGAGGGTTATAGCAATCAGCCCCAGCATTTT. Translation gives CASTPEGYSNQPQHF.

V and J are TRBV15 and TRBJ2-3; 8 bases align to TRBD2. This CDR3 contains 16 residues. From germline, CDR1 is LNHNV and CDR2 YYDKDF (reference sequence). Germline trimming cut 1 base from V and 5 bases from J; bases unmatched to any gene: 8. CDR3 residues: CATSRGGRGGQDTQYF. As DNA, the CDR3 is TGTGCCACCAGCAGAGGCGGGCGCGGGGGGCAAGATACGCAGTATTTT. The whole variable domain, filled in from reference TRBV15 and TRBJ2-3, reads DAMVIQNPRYQVTQFGKPVTLSCSQTLNHNVMYWYQQKSSQAPKLLFHYYDKDFNNEADTPDNFQSRRPNTSFCFLDIRSPGLGDTAMYLCATSRGGRGGQDTQYFGPGTRLTVL.